A single sample gave rise to the 10 T cell receptor beta chains below, sequenced in a study of blood T cells in healthy people across ages. Primers used in a second PCR of about 6 to 11 cycles were a sample-barcoded 5' primer and a J-beta primer mix. TCRdb re-analysed the 5' RACE reads in MiXCR, keeping a single row per CDR3 protein. The sample has around 1.5 million distinct CDR3 sequences, roughly a third seen once. Sequenced material: blood. These TCRs come from a woman aged 30 to 39 in good health.

The V gene is TRBV2, the J gene TRBJ2-1; D uncertain. The CDR3 has 14 amino acids. Germline V gene lookup returns CDR1 SNHLY and CDR2 FYNNEI. Trimming pared 3 bases from V and 4 bases from J, leaving 10 bases between. Written as DNA, the CDR3 is TGTGCCAGCAGTGATCTCGTGAGGTACAATGAGCAGTTCTTC. This codes for CASSDLVRYNEQFF.

The rearrangement joins TRBV3-1 to TRBJ1-1; no clear D gene. The V gene lost 5 bases and the J gene lost 1 base, with 14 bases spanning the gap. The CDR3 contains 15 residues. Germline-derived CDR1 and CDR2 are LGHDT and YNNKEL (reference sequence). The CDR3 nucleotides are TGTGCCAGCAGCGTTCGGGGAGGAACGAACACTGAAGCTTTCTTT. This sequence encodes CASSVRGGTNTEAFF.

The rearrangement uses TRBV20-1 and TRBJ2-5; tentative D call: TRBD2 (6 bases). CDR1 is DFQATT, CDR2 SNEGSKA, per germline (reference sequence). This CDR3 region has 14 residues. V was clipped by 1 base and J by 2 bases, with 11 bases between them. The CDR3 bases are TGCAGTGCTAGAGTGGGTAGCGGACAAGAGACCCAGTACTTC. Encoded protein: CSARVGSGQETQYF.

V is TRBV13 and J is TRBJ2-7; possible D gene TRBD2, 7 bases. This CDR3 contains 15 residues. Germline CDR1 PRHDT, CDR2 FYEKMQ (reference sequence). The V end was cut by 5 bases, the J end by 6 bases, with 20 bases between. CDR3 residues: CASSVGRGGIGEQYF. The DNA of the CDR3 is TGTGCCAGCAGCGTGGGGAGGGGGGGGATAGGCGAGCAGTACTTC.

Only a few counts were recorded for this clonotype. J is TRBJ2-7 and V is TRBV12-3 or TRBV12-4; 8 nucleotides align to TRBD2. Unmatched junction bases numbered 12, after V lost 5 bases and J lost 6 bases. This CDR3 contains 15 residues. The CDR3 region is CASSPGGGAGGEQYF. The CDR3 bases are TGTGCCAGCAGTCCGGGGGGTGGGGCGGGAGGCGAGCAGTACTTC.

This clonotype was seen a handful of times. This CDR3 reads CSASGLAGGVNEQFF. CDR3 bases: TGCAGTGCAAGTGGACTAGCGGGAGGGGTCAATGAGCAGTTCTTC. The chain joins TRBV20-1 to TRBJ2-1, with TRBD2 matching 15 bases. This CDR3 spans 15 amino acids. Trimming cost V 6 bases and J 6 bases; bases outside gene matches: 6. Germline V gives CDR1 DFQATT, CDR2 SNEGSKA (reference sequence).

V is TRBV20-1 and J is TRBJ2-7, with TRBD2 identical over 8 bases. The CDR3 runs to 16 residues. The J segment lost 2 bases and the V segment lost 0 bases, leaving 9 bases of the junction unmatched. In germline, CDR1 is DFQATT, CDR2 SNEGSKA (reference sequence). CDR3 nucleotide sequence: TGCAGTGCTAGAGATGGTTCGAGCGGGAGCCCCTACGAGCAGTACTTC. Its protein is CSARDGSSGSPYEQYF.

In this sample, this clonotype turned up a few times. The rearrangement joins TRBV2 to TRBJ2-5; the D is unclear. The CDR3 loop spans 13 amino acids. Trimming pared 4 bases from V and 2 bases from J, leaving 8 bases between. CDR1 is SNHLY and CDR2 is FYNNEI in the germline V gene. CDR3 residues: CASSGAAQETQYF. As DNA, the CDR3 is TGTGCCAGCAGTGGGGCAGCGCAAGAGACCCAGTACTTC.

This clonotype was observed a few times. The chain recombines TRBV27 with TRBJ1-1; D gene unclear. The CDR3 consists of 13 residues. The V gene's germline CDR1 is MNHEY and CDR2 SMNVEV (reference sequence). V was clipped by 4 bases and J by 5 bases, with 11 bases between them. CDR3 nucleotides: TGTGCCAGCAGTTGGGGTAGCGGGACTGAAGCTTTCTTT. Amino acid sequence: CASSWGSGTEAFF.

The V gene is TRBV3-1, the J gene TRBJ2-2, with 9 bases that match TRBD2. V gave up 0 bases and J gave up 2 bases; unmatched junction bases: 7. CDR3 length equals 18 residues. CDR1 and CDR2 (germline): LGHDT, YNNKEL (reference sequence). Written as DNA, the CDR3 is TGTGCCAGCAGCCAAGAAGCTCGACTAGCGGTAAACACCGGGGAGCTGTTTTTT. It translates to CASSQEARLAVNTGELFF.